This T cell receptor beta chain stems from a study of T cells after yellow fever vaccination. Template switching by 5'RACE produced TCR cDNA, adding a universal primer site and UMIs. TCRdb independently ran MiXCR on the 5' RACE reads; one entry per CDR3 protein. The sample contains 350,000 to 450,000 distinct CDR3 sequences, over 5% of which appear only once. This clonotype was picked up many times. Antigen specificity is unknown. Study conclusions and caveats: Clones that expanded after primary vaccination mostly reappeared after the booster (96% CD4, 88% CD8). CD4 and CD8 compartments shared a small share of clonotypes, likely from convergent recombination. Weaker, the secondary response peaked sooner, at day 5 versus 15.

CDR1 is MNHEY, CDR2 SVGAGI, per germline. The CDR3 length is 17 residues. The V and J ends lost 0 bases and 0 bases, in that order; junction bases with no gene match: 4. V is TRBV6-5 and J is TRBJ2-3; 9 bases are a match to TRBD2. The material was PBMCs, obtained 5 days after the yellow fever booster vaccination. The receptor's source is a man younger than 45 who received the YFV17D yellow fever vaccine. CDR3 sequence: CASSYSTLAGSTDTQYF. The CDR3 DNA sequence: TGTGCCAGCAGTTACTCGACCCTAGCGGGAAGCACAGATACGCAGTATTTT.